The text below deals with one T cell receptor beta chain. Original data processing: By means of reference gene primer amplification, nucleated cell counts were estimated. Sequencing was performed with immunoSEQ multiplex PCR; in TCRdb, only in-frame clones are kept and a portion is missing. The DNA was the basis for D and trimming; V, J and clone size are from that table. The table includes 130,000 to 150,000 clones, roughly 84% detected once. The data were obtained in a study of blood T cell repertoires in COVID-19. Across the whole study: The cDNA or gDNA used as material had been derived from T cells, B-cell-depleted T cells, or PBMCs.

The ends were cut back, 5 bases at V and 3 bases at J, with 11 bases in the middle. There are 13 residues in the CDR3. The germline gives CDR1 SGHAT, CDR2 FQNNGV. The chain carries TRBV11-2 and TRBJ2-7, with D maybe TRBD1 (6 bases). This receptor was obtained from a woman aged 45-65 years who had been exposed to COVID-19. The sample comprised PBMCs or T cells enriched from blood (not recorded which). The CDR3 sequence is CASSPGQIYEQYF. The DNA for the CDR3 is TGTGCCAGCAGCCCAGGACAGATCTACGAGCAGTACTTC.